The present entry profiles one TCR beta chain with its context. This sample was included in a study of response to subunit inactivated influenza vaccine. TCRdb used MiXCR to reprocess the RT-PCR reads, holding one entry per CDR3 protein. This sample has about 780,000 distinct CDR3 sequences, with around 18% found just once. The receptor was isolated from a man aged 50 to 60 who received an inactivated influenza vaccine. The sequencing used PBMCs from blood, collected more than 4 days after vaccination.

The CDR3 nucleotides are TGCAGTGCTAGAGGGGTTAGGGCCGGAGAAAAACTGTTTTTT. It codes for CSARGVRAGEKLFF. The chain uses TRBV20-1 and TRBJ1-4; unclear D gene. There are 14 residues in the CDR3. Germline V gene sequence: CDR1 DFQATT, CDR2 SNEGSKA (reference sequence). The V end was cut by 1 base, the J end by 8 bases, with 14 bases between.